Each of the 21 T cell receptor beta chains below was sequenced from the same sample in a study of post-analysis software for immune sequencing data. Study-wide findings and caveats: Patients used several TRBV segments, including TRBV5-6, TRBV5-1 and TRBV20-1, more often than controls.

These TCRs are of unknown antigen specificity. Sequencing libraries made from TCR beta cDNA carried unique molecular identifiers. A single record per CDR3 protein comes from TCRdb applying MiXCR to the PCR reads. This repertoire shows fewer than 850,000 distinct CDR3 sequences, approximately 30% found once; its top ten account for around 0.55%. Sequenced: blood. Receptors were obtained from a girl under 18 with multiple sclerosis.

This clonotype was picked up a small number of times. The chain uses TRBV6-1 and TRBJ1-5; D is undetermined. CDR3 length: 15 residues. The germline V gene has CDR1 MNHNS and CDR2 SASEGT. V was trimmed by 2 bases and J by 0 bases, leaving 8 bases between them. The CDR3 DNA sequence: TGTGCCAGCAGTGAATCCCTGGATAGCAATCAGCCCCAGCATTTT. Protein: CASSESLDSNQPQHF.

The chain links TRBV7-2 to TRBJ2-7; D perhaps matches TRBD1 (6 bases). V was trimmed by 1 base and J by 7 bases, leaving 17 bases between them. The CDR3 extends over 15 amino acids. Germline CDR1 is SGHTA and CDR2 is FQGNSA. CDR3 region: CASSLEVQGGNEQYF. The CDR3 bases are TGTGCCAGCAGCTTAGAGGTACAGGGTGGTAATGAGCAGTACTTC.

This chain links TRBV20-1 with TRBJ2-1; 11 bases match TRBD2. The CDR3 is 14 residues long. Germline CDR1 and CDR2: DFQATT and SNEGSKA (reference sequence). Trimming cost V 7 bases and J 3 bases; bases outside gene matches: 5. Here the CDR3 DNA reads TGCAGTGTACGACTAGCGGGAATCTACAATGAGCAGTTCTTC. Encoded protein: CSVRLAGIYNEQFF.

The chain links TRBV29-1 to TRBJ2-6; D not resolved. Trimming stripped 6 bases from V and 0 bases from J, with 9 bases between. Germline V gene lookup returns CDR1 SQVTM and CDR2 ANQGSEA. CDR3 length: 14 residues. The CDR3: CSVAPGSGANVLTF. The CDR3 coding sequence is TGCAGCGTGGCTCCGGGCTCTGGGGCCAACGTCCTGACTTTC.

The CDR3 reads CASSWDRGAETQYF. The CDR3 DNA follows: TGCGCCAGCAGTTGGGACAGGGGGGCAGAGACCCAGTACTTC. The chain uses TRBV10-2 and TRBJ2-7, with 11 bases fitting TRBD1. The end of the DNA fits TRBJ2-5 better, so the J call may be wrong. Germline CDR1 and CDR2: WSHSY and SAAADI. The CDR3 extends over 14 amino acids.

The V and J genes are TRBV21-1 and TRBJ2-5. TRBV21-1 is a known pseudogene. CDR3 length: 11 residues. The CDR3 sequence: CASSILGTQYF. The CDR3 DNA reads as TGTGCCAGCAGCATCCTCGGGACCCAGTACTTC.

This clonotype was counted between two and nine times. The V gene is TRBV7-9, the J gene TRBJ2-1; D gene ambiguous. This CDR3 has 15 residues. CDR1 and CDR2 from the germline V gene are SEHNR and FQNEAQ (reference sequence). Trimming removed 6 bases from V and 7 bases from J, with 19 bases in between. CDR3 nucleotides: TGTGCCAGCAGACTCAGTGGGTGGCTGACTAATGAGCAGTTCTTC. This gives the protein CASRLSGWLTNEQFF.

This clonotype came up a few times. The chain uses TRBV5-1 and TRBJ2-6; D gene uncertain. This CDR3 is 15 amino acids long. Germline loops: CDR1 SGHRS, CDR2 YFSETQ. The V end was cut by 2 bases, the J end by 3 bases, with 9 bases between. The CDR3 DNA sequence: TGCGCCAGCAGCTTCGCAAACCTTGGGGCCAACGTCCTGACTTTC. It encodes CASSFANLGANVLTF.

The chain employs TRBV5-1 and TRBJ2-1, with TRBD2 as a possible D gene (5 bases). The CDR3 extends over 15 amino acids. The V and J ends lost 4 bases and 3 bases respectively, with 14 bases between them. The germline CDR1 and CDR2 sequences are SGHRS and YFSETQ. The CDR3 bases are TGCGCCAGCAGCCCCCCGACTATAGGCTACAATGAGCAGTTCTTC. Its translation: CASSPPTIGYNEQFF.

V gene TRBV28 combines with J gene TRBJ2-7, with D perhaps TRBD2 (5 bases). The V and J ends lost 6 bases and 0 bases respectively, with 12 bases between them. The CDR3 has 14 residues. Germline loops: CDR1 MDHEN, CDR2 SYDVKM. As DNA, the CDR3 is TGTGCCAGCAGCCCGGACGGGATCTCCTACGAGCAGTACTTC. This codes for CASSPDGISYEQYF.

This clonotype was seen ten or more times. V and J are TRBV5-1 and TRBJ2-3; D unresolved. V was pared by 5 bases and J by 5 bases, with 9 bases between. Per germline, CDR1 SGHRS and CDR2 YFSETQ. This CDR3 has 12 amino acids. CDR3 sequence: CASSKRGDTQYF. The CDR3 region has the DNA TGCGCCAGCAGTAAGCGAGGAGATACGCAGTATTTT.

The rearrangement links TRBV9 to TRBJ2-2; no clear D. This CDR3 has 14 amino acids. V was clipped by 4 bases and J by 6 bases, with 13 bases between them. The germline V gene has CDR1 SGDLS and CDR2 YYNGEE. This chain's CDR3 is CASSPSGSAGELFF. For the CDR3, the DNA is TGTGCCAGCAGCCCCTCGGGTTCGGCCGGGGAGCTGTTTTTT.

This chain joins TRBV7-9 and TRBJ2-7; the D is unclear. V lost 4 bases and J 3 bases, leaving 10 bases between the germline ends. The CDR3 extends over 13 amino acids. Germline V gene lookup returns CDR1 SEHNR and CDR2 FQNEAQ (reference sequence). The CDR3 protein is CASSSPIIYEQYF. In DNA form, the CDR3 reads TGTGCCAGCAGCTCCCCCATAATCTACGAGCAGTACTTC.

The rearrangement joins TRBV10-1 to TRBJ2-5; 10 bases match TRBD2. The CDR3 covers 16 residues. CDR1 is WNHNN, CDR2 SYGVQD, per germline (reference sequence). With V trimmed by 3 bases and J by 11 bases, 15 bases remained unmatched. This CDR3 reads CASSDTSGTTHNEQYF. The CDR3 bases are TGCGCCAGCAGTGATACTAGCGGGACTACCCACAATGAGCAGTACTTC.

For the CDR3, the DNA is TGCGCCAGCAGCCCGGGGACAGGAGCGGGCCAAGAGACCCAGTACTTC. Its protein product is CASSPGTGAGQETQYF. V usage is TRBV5-1 and J usage is TRBJ2-5; 8 nucleotides agree with TRBD1. Germline CDR1 is SGHRS and CDR2 is YFSETQ. This CDR3 has 16 amino acids. The ends lost 4 bases at V and 1 base at J; junction bases unmatched: 9.

This clonotype was observed a few times. This sequence joins TRBV7-2 and TRBJ2-1; 11 nucleotides line up with TRBD1. From germline, CDR1 is SGHTA and CDR2 FQGNSA. The CDR3 extends over 15 amino acids. Trimming at V came to 2 bases and at J to 7 bases, leaving 4 bases not matched to a gene. As DNA, the CDR3 is TGTGCCAGCAGCTTATGGACAGGGGGCGGGAATGAGCAGTTCTTC. Translating gives CASSLWTGGGNEQFF.

This clonotype occurred many times. Here the CDR3 reads CASSQGRGNGANVLTF. CDR3 in DNA: TGTGCCAGCAGCCAAGGGCGAGGGAACGGGGCCAACGTCCTGACTTTC. The chain has TRBV4-2 and TRBJ2-6; TRBD2 is a possible D gene (5 bases). Germline CDR1 LGHNA, CDR2 YNFKEQ. The CDR3 is made up of 16 amino acids. V lost 1 base, J lost 4 bases, and 11 bases lay in between.

This clonotype was detected a few times. This chain joins TRBV2 and TRBJ1-5; D is possibly TRBD1 (6 bases). The CDR3 contains 13 residues. Germline V gene data show CDR1 as SNHLY and CDR2 as FYNNEI. Trimming removed 6 bases from V and 3 bases from J, with 9 bases in between. CDR3 bases: TGTGCCAGCAGATACAGGGACAATCAGCCCCAGCATTTT. This gives the protein CASRYRDNQPQHF. Full variable domain (remainder filled in from reference TRBV2 and TRBJ1-5): EPEVTQTPSHQVTQMGQEVILRCVPISNHLYFYWYRQILGQKVEFLVSFYNNEISEKSEIFDDQFSVERPDGSNFTLKIRSTKLEDSAMYFCASRYRDNQPQHFGDGTRLSIL.

This clonotype has just a few counts. V is TRBV6-4 and J is TRBJ2-3; the D gene is possibly TRBD1 (5 bases). V lost 4 bases to trimming and J lost 2 bases, with 10 bases between them. The CDR3 runs 14 residues. Germline CDR1 is MRHNA and CDR2 is SNTAGT. Here the CDR3 reads CASSGGAHTDTQYF. The CDR3 region has the DNA TGTGCCAGCAGTGGTGGGGCCCACACAGATACGCAGTATTTT.

The genes are TRBV11-2 and TRBJ2-4, with D possibly being TRBD1 or TRBD2 (5 bases each). This CDR3 comprises 18 residues. Germline CDR1 SGHAT, CDR2 FQNNGV. The V end lost 8 bases, the J end lost 1 base, and 24 bases lay between the germline ends. As DNA, the CDR3 is TGTGCCAGCCCTACCTTGGGGGACCTTGTTGGGGCCAAAAACATTCAGTACTTC. Translated, it gives CASPTLGDLVGAKNIQYF.

This clonotype appeared once. A much larger clone differs from this one at a single base, so this may be a read error. The chain couples TRBV20-1 to TRBJ2-1; TRBD1 matches 7 bases. Trimming took 8 bases from V and 2 from J; bases not matched to a gene: 3. This CDR3 contains 12 residues. Germline CDR1 is DFQATT and CDR2 is SNEGSKA (reference sequence). DNA for the CDR3: TGCAGTACGGGACAGCCCTACAATGAGCAGTTCTTC. This encodes CSTGQPYNEQFF.